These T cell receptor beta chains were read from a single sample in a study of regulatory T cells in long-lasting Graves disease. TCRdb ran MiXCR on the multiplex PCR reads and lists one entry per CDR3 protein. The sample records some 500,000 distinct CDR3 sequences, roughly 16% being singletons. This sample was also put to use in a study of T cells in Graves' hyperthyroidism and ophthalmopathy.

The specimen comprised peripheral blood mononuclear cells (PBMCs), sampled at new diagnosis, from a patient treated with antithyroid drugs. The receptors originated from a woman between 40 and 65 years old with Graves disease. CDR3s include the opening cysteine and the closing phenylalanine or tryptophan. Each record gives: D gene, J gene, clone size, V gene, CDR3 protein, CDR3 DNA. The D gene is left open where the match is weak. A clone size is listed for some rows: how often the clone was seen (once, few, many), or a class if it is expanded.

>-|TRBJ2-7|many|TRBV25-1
CASSQGQGTYEQYF
TGTGCCAGCAGCCAAGGGCAGGGTACCTACGAGCAGTACTTC
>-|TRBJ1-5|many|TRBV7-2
CASSLVQGRYSNQPQHF
TGTGCCAGCAGCTTAGTCCAGGGAAGGTATAGCAATCAGCCCCAGCATTTT
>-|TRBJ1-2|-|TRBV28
CASSLSRIPGGYTF
TGTGCCAGCAGTTTATCGCGGATCCCCGGCGGCTACACCTTC
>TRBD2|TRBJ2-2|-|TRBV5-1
CASTSGGSTGELFF
TGCGCCAGCACCAGCGGGGGTTCCACCGGGGAGCTGTTTTTT
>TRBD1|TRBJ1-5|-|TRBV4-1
CASSQARQGGQPQHF
TGCGCCAGCAGCCAAGCAAGACAGGGGGGTCAGCCCCAGCATTTT
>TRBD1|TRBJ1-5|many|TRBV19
CASSAGGGAGIQPQHF
TGTGCCAGTAGTGCAGGAGGGGGCGCAGGAATTCAGCCCCAGCATTTT
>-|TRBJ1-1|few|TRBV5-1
CASSLDPGGNTEAFF
TGCGCCAGCAGCTTGGATCCGGGTGGGAACACTGAAGCTTTCTTT
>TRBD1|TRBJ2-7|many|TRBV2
CASREGRQGSEQYF
TGTGCCAGCAGAGAAGGCCGACAGGGATCCGAGCAGTACTTC
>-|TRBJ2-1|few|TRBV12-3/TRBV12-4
CASSSENYNEQFF
TGTGCCAGCAGCTCCGAGAATTACAATGAGCAGTTCTTC
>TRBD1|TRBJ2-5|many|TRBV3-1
CASSQGPDRVETQYF
TGTGCCAGCAGCCAAGGACCTGACAGGGTGGAGACCCAGTACTTC